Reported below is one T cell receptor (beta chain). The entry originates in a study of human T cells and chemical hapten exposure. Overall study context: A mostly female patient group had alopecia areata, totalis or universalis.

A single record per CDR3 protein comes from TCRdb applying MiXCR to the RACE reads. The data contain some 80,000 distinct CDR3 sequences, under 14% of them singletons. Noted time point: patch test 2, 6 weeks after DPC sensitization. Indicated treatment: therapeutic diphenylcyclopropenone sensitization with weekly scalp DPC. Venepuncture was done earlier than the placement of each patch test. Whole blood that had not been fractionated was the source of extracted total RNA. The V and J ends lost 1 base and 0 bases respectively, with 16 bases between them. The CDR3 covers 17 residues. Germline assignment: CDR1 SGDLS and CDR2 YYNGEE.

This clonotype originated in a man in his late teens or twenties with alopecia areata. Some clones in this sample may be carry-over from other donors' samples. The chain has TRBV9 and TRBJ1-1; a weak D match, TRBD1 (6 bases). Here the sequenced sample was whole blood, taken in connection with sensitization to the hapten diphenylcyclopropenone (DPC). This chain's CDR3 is CASSVNREDHMNTEAFF. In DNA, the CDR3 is TGTGCCAGCAGCGTAAACAGGGAAGACCACATGAACACTGAAGCTTTCTTT. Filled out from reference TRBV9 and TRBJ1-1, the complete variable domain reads DSGVTQTPKHLITATGQRVTLRCSPRSGDLSVYWYQQSLDQGLQFLIQYYNGEERAKGNILERFSAQQFPDLHSELNLSSLELGDSALYFCASSVNREDHMNTEAFFGQGTRLTVV.